Only one count was recorded for the clone carrying this T cell receptor beta chain. Its antigen is not known. The data are from a study of cytomegalovirus exposure and HLA in healthy donors. Study results and caveats: The authors listed 164 TCR beta chains as cytomegalovirus-associated.

Germline V lookup: CDR1 SGHRS, CDR2 YFSETQ. Germline trimming cut 8 bases from V and 1 base from J; bases unmatched to any gene: 11. There are 16 residues in the CDR3. The donors were in the roughly 120-subject validation cohort; that cohort was separate from the roughly 730-subject first cohort. Assay: immunoSEQ multiplex PCR; the TCRdb copy retains only in-frame clones and omits some. The table shows roughly 150,000 clones, with 85% to 90% occurring only once. The chain joins TRBV5-1 to TRBJ2-1; 8 nucleotides align to TRBD2. The source of this sequence is a woman aged 18 to 35 in good health and CMV-seropositive. The sample was PBMCs. CDR3: CASSRISGASYNEQFF. The DNA for the CDR3 is TGCGCCAGTTCGAGAATTAGCGGGGCTTCCTACAATGAGCAGTTCTTC.